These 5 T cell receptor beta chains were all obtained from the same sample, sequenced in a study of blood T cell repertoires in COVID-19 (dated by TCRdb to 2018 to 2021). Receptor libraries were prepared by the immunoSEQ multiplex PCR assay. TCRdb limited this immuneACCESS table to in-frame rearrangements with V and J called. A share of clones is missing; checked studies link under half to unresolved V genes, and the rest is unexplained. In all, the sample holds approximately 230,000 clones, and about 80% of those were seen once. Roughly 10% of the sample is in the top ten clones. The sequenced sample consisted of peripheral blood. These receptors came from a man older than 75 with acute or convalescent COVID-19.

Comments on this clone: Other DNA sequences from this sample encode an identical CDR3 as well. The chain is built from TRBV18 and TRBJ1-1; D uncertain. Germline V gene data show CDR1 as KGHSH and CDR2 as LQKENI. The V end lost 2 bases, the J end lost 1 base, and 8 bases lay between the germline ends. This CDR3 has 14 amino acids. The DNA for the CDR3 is TGTGCCAGCTCACCAGTTGGCGGGAACACTGAAGCTTTCTTT. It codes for CASSPVGGNTEAFF.

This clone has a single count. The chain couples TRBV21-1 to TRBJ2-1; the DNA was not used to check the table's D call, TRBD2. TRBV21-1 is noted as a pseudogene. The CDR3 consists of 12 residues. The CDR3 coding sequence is TGTGCCAGCAGCAATCGAGACAATGAGCAGTTCTTC. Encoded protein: CASSNRDNEQFF.

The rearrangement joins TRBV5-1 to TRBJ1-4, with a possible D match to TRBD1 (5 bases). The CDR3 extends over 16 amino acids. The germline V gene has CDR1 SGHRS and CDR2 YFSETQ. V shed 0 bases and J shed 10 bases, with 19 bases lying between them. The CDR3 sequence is CASSLVSGTKTGKLFF. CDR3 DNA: TGCGCCAGCAGCTTGGTTTCTGGGACTAAAACAGGAAAACTGTTTTTT. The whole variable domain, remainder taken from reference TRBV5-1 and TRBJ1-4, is KAGVTQTPRYLIKTRGQQVTLSCSPISGHRSVSWYQQTPGQGLQFLFEYFSETQRNKGNFPGRFSGRQFSNSRSEMNVSTLELGDSALYLCASSLVSGTKTGKLFFGSGTQLSVL.

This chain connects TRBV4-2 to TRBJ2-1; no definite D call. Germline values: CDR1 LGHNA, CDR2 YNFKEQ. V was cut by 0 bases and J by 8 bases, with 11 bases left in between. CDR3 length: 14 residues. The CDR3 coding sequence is TGTGCCAGCAGCCAAGATCAAGCTATGGATGAGCAGTTCTTC. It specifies CASSQDQAMDEQFF.

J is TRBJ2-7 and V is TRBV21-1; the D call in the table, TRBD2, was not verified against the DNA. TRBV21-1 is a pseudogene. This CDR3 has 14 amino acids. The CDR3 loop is CASRIKEDDDEQYF. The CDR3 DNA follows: TGTGCCAGCAGGATCAAAGAGGATGACGACGAGCAGTACTTC.